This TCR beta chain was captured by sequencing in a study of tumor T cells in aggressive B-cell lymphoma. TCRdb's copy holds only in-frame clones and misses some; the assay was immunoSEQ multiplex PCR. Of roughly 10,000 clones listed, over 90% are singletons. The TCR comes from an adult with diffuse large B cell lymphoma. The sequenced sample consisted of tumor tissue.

CDR3 nucleotides: TGTGCCTGGAGGGGGACAGCCTCTGGAAACACCATATATTTT. Translating it yields CAWRGTASGNTIYF. The V call is TRBV30, the J call TRBJ1-3; 7 bases match TRBD1. The germline V gene has CDR1 GTSNPN and CDR2 SVGIG (reference sequence). There are 14 residues in the CDR3. Unmatched junction bases numbered 2, after V lost 3 bases and J lost 0 bases.